Here is one T cell receptor beta chain with its context. Trimming left V 4 bases short and J 11 bases short, with 9 bases between. This CDR3 region has 11 residues. The sample belongs to a study of early T cells in non-severe SARS-CoV-2 infection. TCRdb re-derived calls from the 5' RACE reads in MiXCR, one entry per CDR3 protein. This table has approximately 50,000 distinct CDR3 sequences, around 10% appearing once. The chain is built from TRBV12-3 or TRBV12-4 and TRBJ2-1; no definite D call. The receptor comes from an adult who was a healthcare worker with PCR-confirmed SARS-CoV-2 infection or an uninfected control (not recorded which). Sequencing input: whole blood. The CDR3, as DNA: TGTGCCAGCAGTTACGGGCCTCAGCAGTTCTTC. This sequence encodes CASSYGPQQFF.